The clone carrying this T cell receptor beta chain was seen ten or more times. V lost 4 bases and J 3 bases, leaving 10 bases between the germline ends. The V gene's germline CDR1 is SGHRS and CDR2 YFSETQ. The CDR3 has 13 residues. After constant-region reverse-primer amplification, full-length variable regions underwent semi-nested PCR with Nested Universal Primer A. TCRdb independently ran MiXCR on the 5' RACE reads; one entry per CDR3 protein. Of roughly 46,000 distinct CDR3 sequences listed, around a quarter are singletons. The rearrangement uses TRBV5-1 and TRBJ1-2; D remains ambiguous. The receptor was isolated from a female donor with breast cancer. Specimen: naive CD4+ T cells sorted from blood. Subset indicated: naive CD4+ T cells, CD4+CD45RA+CD25-. The DNA of the CDR3 is TGCGCCAGCAGCCCCGACACATACTATGGCTACACCTTC. As protein: CASSPDTYYGYTF.